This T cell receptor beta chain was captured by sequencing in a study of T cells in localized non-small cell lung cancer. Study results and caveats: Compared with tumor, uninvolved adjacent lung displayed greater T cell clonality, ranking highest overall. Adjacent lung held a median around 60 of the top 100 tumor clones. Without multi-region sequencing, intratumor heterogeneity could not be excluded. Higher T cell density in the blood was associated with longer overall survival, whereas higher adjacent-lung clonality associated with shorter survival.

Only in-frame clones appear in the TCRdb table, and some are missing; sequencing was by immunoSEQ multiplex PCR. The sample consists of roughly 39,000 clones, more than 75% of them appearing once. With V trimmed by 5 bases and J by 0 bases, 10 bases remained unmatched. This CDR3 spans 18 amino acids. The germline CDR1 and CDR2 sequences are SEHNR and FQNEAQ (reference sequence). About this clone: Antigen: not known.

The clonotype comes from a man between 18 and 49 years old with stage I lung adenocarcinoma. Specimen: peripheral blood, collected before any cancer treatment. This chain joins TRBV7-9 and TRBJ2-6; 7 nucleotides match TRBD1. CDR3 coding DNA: TGTGCCAGCAGCCCAGACAGGGAACTACCCTCTGGGGCCAACGTCCTGACTTTC. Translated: CASSPDRELPSGANVLTF.